This T cell receptor (beta chain) was identified in a study of T cell clonality in common variable immunodeficiency. Findings and caveats of the study: In common variable immunodeficiency, TCR beta chains reportedly carried fewer deletions and N-nucleotide insertions.

In its sample, this clone was seen a few times. The antigen is unknown. The CDR3 end lies 3 residues beyond the end of the read and is filled in from the germline J gene. The sample has other DNA sequences that encode this CDR3 too. Assay: immunoSEQ multiplex PCR; the TCRdb copy retains only in-frame clones and omits some. Captured here are about 28,000 clones, none seen once; the top ten comprise just over 3%. Diagnosis required reduced IgG, IgA and/or IgM with specific antibody deficiency. No CVID subject was ill or on immunomodulatory drugs when sampled. Trimming stripped 5 bases from V and 6 bases from J, with 12 bases between. Germline V gene lookup returns CDR1 SGHTA and CDR2 FQGNSA. CDR3 length: 13 residues.

This TCR was recovered from a human donor with common variable immunodeficiency. The sequenced sample was peripheral blood mononuclear cells. The chain employs TRBV7-2 and TRBJ2-3, with no clear D. The CDR3 here is CASSPGGGDTQYF. CDR3 bases read: TGTGCCAGCAGCCCCGGCGGTGGGGATACG.